The 5 T cell receptor beta chains reported below all come from one sample, sequenced in a study. MiXCR, applied by TCRdb to the 5' RACE reads, yields one record per CDR3 protein. The repertoire has approximately 44,000 distinct CDR3 sequences, 29% of them found once; the top ten carry roughly 4%. The sample comprised memory CD4+ T cells sorted from a lymph node. Subset denoted: memory CD4+ T cells, CD4+CD45RO+CD25-. These receptor sequences come from a female donor with breast cancer.

V is TRBV20-1 and J is TRBJ2-5, with 9 bases aligning to TRBD2. From germline, CDR1 is DFQATT and CDR2 SNEGSKA (reference sequence). The CDR3 sequence is 13 residues long. The CDR3 spells CSSAGGPGETQYF. The CDR3 nucleotides read TGCAGCTCGGCGGGGGGGCCGGGAGAGACCCAGTACTTC.

This clonotype was seen a handful of times. V usage is TRBV7-2 and J usage is TRBJ2-4, with 7 bases aligning to TRBD1. The CDR3 is made up of 15 amino acids. Germline CDR1 is SGHTA and CDR2 is FQGNSA. J gave up 6 bases and V 4 bases, and 9 bases lay outside the gene matches. CDR3 DNA sequence: TGTGCCAGCAGCTCCTGGACAGGCCCTTCAAACATTCAGTACTTC. Its protein is CASSSWTGPSNIQYF.

The rearrangement uses TRBV20-1 and TRBJ2-3, with 12 bases lining up with TRBD2. Germline lookup yields CDR1 DFQATT and CDR2 SNEGSKA (reference sequence). This CDR3 contains 13 residues. J lost 6 bases, V lost 5 bases, and 3 bases had no gene match. Written as DNA, the CDR3 is TGCAGTGCTTTGACTAGCGGGGGTGATACGCAGTATTTT. Protein product: CSALTSGGDTQYF.

This clonotype has more than one count but fewer than ten. J is TRBJ2-3 and V is TRBV7-3, with D unresolved. This CDR3 has 14 amino acids. Germline CDR1 reads SGHTA; CDR2 reads FQGTGA. V was cut by 5 bases and J by 0 bases, with 9 bases left in between. CDR3 loop: CASSREWSTDTQYF. The CDR3 bases are TGTGCCAGCAGCCGTGAGTGGAGCACAGATACGCAGTATTTT.

As to this clonotype: A much larger clone differs from this one at a single base, so this may be a read error. This chain joins TRBV9 and TRBJ2-5, with a weak D call TRBD2 (7 bases). There are 16 residues in the CDR3. Germline CDR1 is SGDLS and CDR2 is YYNGEE. Trimming cost V 3 bases and J 1 base, with 16 bases left between them. CDR3 in amino acids: CASSARRGGGQETQYF. CDR3 sequence (DNA): TGTGCCAGCAGCGCCAGGCGGGGAGGGGGCCAAGAGACCCAGTACTTC.